Listed below are T cell receptor beta chains from one sample, sequenced in a study of metastatic and nonmetastatic thyroid tumors. TCRdb redid the clone calls on the PCR reads using MiXCR. Of roughly 64,000 clones listed, about 4% were seen once; the top ten hold around 22%. The sample was blood. These receptors all stem from a female donor with papillary thyroid cancer or a benign thyroid nodule (not recorded which). Some clones in this sample may be carry-over from other donors' samples. The CDR3 runs from the conserved cysteine through the conserved F or W. The D gene is left open where the match is weak.

V: TRBV27; D: NA; CDR3: CATSTGGDQYF
V: TRBV6-5; D: TRBD1; CDR3: CASSYAGQADEQYF
V: TRBV12-3/TRBV12-4; D: NA; CDR3: CASTTLYTGTGELFF
V: TRBV5-1; D: NA; CDR3: CASKGTDAQYF
V: TRBV6-1; D: NA; CDR3: CASSELSHGQNNEQFF
V: TRBV20-1; D: TRBD1; CDR3: CSARGDRIFHGYTF
V: TRBV6-4; D: NA; CDR3: CASSRRNEKLFF
V: TRBV4-2; D: NA; CDR3: CASSREEAVSYEQYF
V: TRBV20-1; D: NA; CDR3: CSAVRTTISYEHYF
V: TRBV28; D: NA; CDR3: CASSGRVGTF
V: TRBV6-2/TRBV6-3; D: NA; CDR3: CASTDPTSPDTDTQYF
V: TRBV20-1; D: NA; CDR3: CSARDLNTGELFF
V: TRBV6-1; D: NA; CDR3: CASRRGNTEAFF
V: TRBV9; D: NA; CDR3: CASSVLAHNEQFF
V: TRBV6-5; D: NA; CDR3: CASSHRQRGTDTQYF
V: TRBV15; D: TRBD1; CDR3: CATSLTGISTGELFF
V: TRBV12-5; D: NA; CDR3: CASGLGQPHNEKLFF
V: TRBV5-1; D: NA; CDR3: CASSLDGPNGANVLTF
V: TRBV6-1; D: NA; CDR3: CASSVNWSPGANVLTF
V: TRBV5-1; D: TRBD1; CDR3: CASSLLLTGETGELFF
V: TRBV19; D: NA; CDR3: CASTLGGFSNQPQHF
V: TRBV7-9; D: NA; CDR3: CASDISSGNEKLFF
V: TRBV27; D: TRBD2; CDR3: CASSSSGSGGYEQYF
V: TRBV19; D: TRBD2; CDR3: CASIILAGAGAYEQYF
V: TRBV4-2; D: NA; CDR3: CASSQDRFGQFF
V: TRBV27; D: NA; CDR3: CASILSDYIGGPSTYTQYF
V: TRBV20-1; D: TRBD1; CDR3: CSATGQGLAYGYTF
V: TRBV6-1; D: NA; CDR3: CASRTSGAGNTIYF
V: TRBV10-3; D: NA; CDR3: CAISESSEQYF
V: TRBV6-4; D: NA; CDR3: CASSYSEGPYGYTF
V: TRBV3-1; D: NA; CDR3: CASSSRIHGELFF
V: TRBV7-9; D: NA; CDR3: CASSQGPSSYNEQFF
V: TRBV25-1; D: NA; CDR3: CASSRDGSYEQYF
V: TRBV12-3/TRBV12-4; D: TRBD2; CDR3: CASSPGGVGELFF
V: TRBV2; D: TRBD1; CDR3: CASRRGDRVISEAFF
V: TRBV7-9; D: TRBD1; CDR3: CASSRQGANEKLFF
V: TRBV27; D: TRBD1; CDR3: CARVPQQGPLGEQYF
V: TRBV19; D: TRBD2; CDR3: CASSMGTIYEQYF
V: TRBV30; D: NA; CDR3: CAWARGGNAYF
V: TRBV3-1; D: NA; CDR3: CASSQDRGQPQHF
V: TRBV7-9; D: NA; CDR3: CASSCDTAGEFTDTQYF
V: TRBV5-4; D: TRBD1; CDR3: CASSLKSGQGGEKLFF